These 15 T cell receptor beta chains came from one sample sequenced in a study of OX40 agonist ivuxolimab in advanced cancers. Clones were sequenced by immunoSEQ multiplex PCR, and TCRdb holds only the in-frame ones, with some missing. The data contain 95,000 to 100,000 clones, 70% to 85% of them seen just once; the ten biggest clones take up more than 1.1%. Sequencing used CD4+ or CD8+ T cells sorted from blood, obtained in a trial of the OX40 agonist ivuxolimab. The receptors derive from an adult with an advanced solid tumor such as melanoma, head and neck, liver or kidney cancer.

This clone came up once. V is TRBV5-8 and J is TRBJ1-4; maybe TRBD1 (6 bases). The CDR3 covers 15 residues. V shed 4 bases and J shed 0 bases, with 10 bases lying between them. CDR1 and CDR2 from the germline V gene are SGHTS and YDEGEE. The CDR3 DNA sequence: TGTGCCAGCAGCCGACAGGTGGCAACTAATGAAAAACTGTTTTTT. This codes for CASSRQVATNEKLFF.

J is TRBJ2-1 and V is TRBV2; perhaps TRBD1 as D (5 bases). CDR3 size: 13 residues. The germline CDR1 and CDR2 sequences are SNHLY and FYNNEI. Trimming stripped 7 bases from V and 8 bases from J, with 15 bases between. The CDR3 spells CASMRTQRDEQFF. CDR3 in DNA: TGTGCCAGCATGAGGACACAAAGGGATGAGCAGTTCTTC.

The V gene is TRBV5-1, the J gene TRBJ2-5, with 7 bases that match TRBD1. The J segment lost 4 bases and the V segment lost 4 bases, leaving 4 bases of the junction unmatched. Germline CDR1 is SGHRS and CDR2 is YFSETQ. The length of the CDR3 is 13 residues. The CDR3 bases are TGCGCCAGCAGCCGACAGGGTTCAGAGACCCAGTACTTC. It is translated as CASSRQGSETQYF. The full variable domain, with the rest looked up from reference TRBV5-1 and TRBJ2-5, is KAGVTQTPRYLIKTRGQQVTLSCSPISGHRSVSWYQQTPGQGLQFLFEYFSETQRNKGNFPGRFSGRQFSNSRSEMNVSTLELGDSALYLCASSRQGSETQYFGPGTRLLVL.

This clone was recorded only once. The rearrangement joins TRBV10-3 to TRBJ1-6, with D perhaps TRBD1 (6 bases). The CDR3 loop spans 15 amino acids. The V end was cut by 5 bases, the J end by 7 bases, with 15 bases between. Germline V gives CDR1 ENHRY, CDR2 SYGVKD. The CDR3 sequence: CAISQQGLGNSPLHF. In nucleotides, the CDR3 is TGTGCCATCAGTCAACAGGGTCTGGGGAATTCACCCCTCCACTTT.

This clone was detected a few times. This chain links TRBV28 with TRBJ2-7; D may be TRBD1 or TRBD2 (5 bases each). This CDR3 has 15 residues. V lost 6 bases and J 0 bases, leaving 15 bases between the germline ends. The germline CDR1 and CDR2 sequences are MDHEN and SYDVKM. Written as DNA, the CDR3 is TGTGCCAGCAGGCCTCAGGGTGGGGGCTCCTACGAGCAGTACTTC. Its translation is CASRPQGGGSYEQYF.

The V and J genes are TRBV7-6 and TRBJ1-1; D is possibly TRBD1 (6 bases). The V gene's germline CDR1 is SGHVS and CDR2 FNYEAQ. The CDR3 is 15 residues long. Deletions cut 2 bases from V and 7 bases from J, with 17 bases between. CDR3 DNA sequence: TGTGCCAGCAGCTTACGATCGTCAGGGGCAGGTGAAGCTTTCTTT. This translates into CASSLRSSGAGEAFF.

This sequence joins TRBV7-2 and TRBJ2-3; 8 nucleotides line up with TRBD2. The V and J ends lost 4 bases and 1 base, in that order; junction bases with no gene match: 1. The CDR3 sequence is 14 residues long. Per the germline V gene, CDR1 is SGHTA and CDR2 is FQGNSA. CDR3 residues: CASSSGGGTDTQYF. CDR3 sequence (DNA): TGTGCCAGCAGCTCGGGAGGGGGCACAGATACGCAGTATTTT.

The J gene is TRBJ2-1, the V gene TRBV29-1; no clear D. Germline V gives CDR1 SQVTM, CDR2 ANQGSEA. V was shortened by 6 bases and J by 4 bases, with 10 bases between the two germline ends. The CDR3 consists of 12 residues. The CDR3 loop reads CSVEQQYNEQFF. In DNA, the CDR3 is TGCAGCGTCGAGCAGCAATACAATGAGCAGTTCTTC.

CDR3 sequence: CSVTRQGTYNEQFF. In DNA form, the CDR3 reads TGCAGCGTAACCCGACAGGGCACATACAATGAGCAGTTCTTC. This chain links TRBV29-1 with TRBJ2-1, with 7 bases fitting TRBD1. Unmatched junction bases numbered 9, after V lost 6 bases and J lost 4 bases. CDR3 size: 14 residues. Germline values: CDR1 SQVTM, CDR2 ANQGSEA.

The count of this clone is one. The chain has TRBV6-6 and TRBJ1-2, with no clear D. The V end was cut by 6 bases, the J end by 4 bases, with 12 bases between. Germline lookup yields CDR1 MNHNY and CDR2 SVGAGI (reference sequence). The CDR3 is made up of 13 amino acids. As DNA, the CDR3 is TGTGCCAGCAGCCCCGCCCAGGCCTATGGCTACACCTTC. Encoded protein: CASSPAQAYGYTF.

The chain couples TRBV7-2 to TRBJ2-7; D may be TRBD1 (5 bases). V lost 2 bases and J lost 2, with 13 bases in between. This CDR3 has 15 amino acids. Germline assignment: CDR1 SGHTA and CDR2 FQGNSA. The CDR3 region has the DNA TGTGCCAGCAGCTTAAAGGTTGACAGAGCCTACGAGCAGTACTTC. It codes for CASSLKVDRAYEQYF.

This clone was observed a few times. The chain links TRBV10-2 to TRBJ2-1; 7 bases match TRBD2. V shed 2 bases, J shed 0 bases, and the junction held 4 bases outside the gene matches. The CDR3 has 16 amino acids. CDR1 WSHSY and CDR2 SAAADI come from the germline V gene. CDR3 protein: CASSEPGGSSYNEQFF. The CDR3 DNA sequence: TGCGCCAGCAGTGAGCCTGGCGGGAGCTCCTACAATGAGCAGTTCTTC.

The chain is built from TRBV6-1 and TRBJ2-7, with D possibly matching TRBD1 (7 bases). This CDR3 contains 14 residues. CDR1 is MNHNS, CDR2 SASEGT, per germline. Between the trimmed V and J ends, which lost 7 bases and 6 bases, there was a span of 19 bases. DNA of the CDR3: TGTGCCAGCACGGCAGGGGGGATTATGGGCGAGCAGTACTTC. Encoded protein: CASTAGGIMGEQYF.

This clone was picked up one time. The germline gene is not matched at one end of the junction; a read error may be the cause. The identical CDR3 is also encoded by other nucleotide sequences in the sample. The chain has TRBV28 and TRBJ1-1, with TRBD1 matching 7 bases. Germline-derived CDR1 and CDR2 are MDHEN and SYDVKM. This CDR3 has 15 amino acids. CDR3 DNA: TGTGCTAGCAGCTACCCCGGGACAGTGAACACTGAAGCTTTCTTT. Encoded protein: CASSYPGTVNTEAFF. The whole variable domain, remainder taken from reference TRBV28 and TRBJ1-1, is DVKVTQSSRYLVKRTGEKVFLECVQDMDHENMFWYRQDPGLGLRLIYFSYDVKMKEKGDIPEGYSVSREKKERFSLILESASTNQTSMYLCASSYPGTVNTEAFFGQGTRLTVV.

The chain employs TRBV5-5 and TRBJ1-5; D is possibly TRBD1 (6 bases). There are 16 residues in the CDR3. The germline CDR1 and CDR2 sequences are SGHKS and YYEKEE (reference sequence). Between the trimmed V and J ends, which lost 0 bases and 2 bases, there was a span of 12 bases. The CDR3 loop reads CASSLGWGRGNQPQHF. CDR3 DNA: TGTGCCAGCAGCTTGGGATGGGGGCGAGGCAATCAGCCCCAGCATTTT.